This T cell receptor beta chain was sequenced for a study of T cell repertoires in cytomegalovirus infection. The germline CDR1 and CDR2 sequences are SNHLY and FYNNEI. Trimming removed 8 bases at V and 0 bases at J, with 14 bases between. This CDR3 is 15 amino acids long. This clonotype was seen ten or more times. In TCRdb, the reads were re-called with MiXCR into one record per CDR3 protein. The table lists about 300,000 distinct CDR3 sequences, roughly a tenth of them singletons, with around 2.5% in the top ten. The sequenced sample was PBMCs. This sequence was found in a human donor in good health (CMV status not recorded). Some clones in this sample may be carry-over from other donors' samples. The V gene is TRBV2, the J gene TRBJ1-5; D gene unclear. The chain's CDR3 is CASAARAHSNQPQHF. As DNA, the CDR3 is TGTGCCAGCGCCGCGCGGGCCCATAGCAATCAGCCCCAGCATTTT.